The rows below give T cell receptor beta chains drawn from one sample of a study of OX40 agonist ivuxolimab in advanced cancers. Some clones are missing from TCRdb's copy, which holds only in-frame ones; the method was immunoSEQ multiplex PCR. The sample includes about 74,000 clones, 80% to 85% of them seen just once. The material was CD4+ or CD8+ T cells sorted from blood, obtained in a trial of the OX40 agonist ivuxolimab. These receptors all come from an adult with an advanced solid tumor such as melanoma, head and neck, liver or kidney cancer. Each CDR3 is given with its conserved first and last residue. The order of the fields is V gene, clone size, J gene, D gene, CDR3 DNA, CDR3 protein. The D gene is left open where the match is weak. Clone size is given for some rows only: seen once, a few or many times, or a class if the clone is expanded.

>TRBV28|NA|TRBJ2-7|NA
TGTGCCAGCAGTTTAACTAGGGGAGGTGAGCAGTACTTC
CASSLTRGGEQYF
>TRBV28|NA|TRBJ2-7|NA
TGTGCCAGCAGTTCCCAGAATTACGAGCAGTACTTC
CASSSQNYEQYF
>TRBV5-1|NA|TRBJ2-3|NA
TGCGCCAGCAGCTTGAGCCCTGCCACTAGCACAGATACGCAGTATTTT
CASSLSPATSTDTQYF
>TRBV7-2|NA|TRBJ2-2|NA
TGTGCCAGCAGCTTTACTAGCACCGGGGAGCTGTTTTTT
CASSFTSTGELFF
>TRBV18|once|TRBJ1-2|NA
TGTGCCAGCTCACCACCGATAGTTGGATTTCGTGGCTACACCTTC
CASSPPIVGFRGYTF
>TRBV5-1|NA|TRBJ1-2|NA
TGCGCCAGCAAGGTAGGGCCTCCTAACTATGGCTACACCTTC
CASKVGPPNYGYTF
>TRBV7-3|NA|TRBJ2-3|NA
TGTGCCAGCAGCTTAGTGGGCACAGATACGCAGTATTTT
CASSLVGTDTQYF
>TRBV7-6|NA|TRBJ2-1|TRBD2
TGTGCCAGCGCGCGGGGCGGGAGTAGGGATGAGCAGTTCTTC
CASARGGSRDEQFF
>TRBV27|NA|TRBJ2-7|TRBD1
TGTGCCAGCAGTCCCAGATGGACAGGGACCTCCTACGAGCAGTACTTC
CASSPRWTGTSYEQYF
>TRBV5-1|NA|TRBJ1-4|NA
TGCGCCAGCAGCTTGGGAGGGCGTGCAACTAATGAAAAACTGTTTTTT
CASSLGGRATNEKLFF
>TRBV4-2|NA|TRBJ1-2|NA
TGTGCCAGCAGCCAAGAACACACAGCCCTCTATGGCTACACCTTC
CASSQEHTALYGYTF
>TRBV6-5|NA|TRBJ1-1|NA
TGTGCCAGCAGTTATCGTGCAGCTATGAACACTGAAGCTTTCTTT
CASSYRAAMNTEAFF
>TRBV4-3|NA|TRBJ1-4|NA
TGCGCCAGCAGCCAAGAACCCTCCCTACTTTCAACTAATGAAAAACTGTTTTTT
CASSQEPSLLSTNEKLFF
>TRBV7-7|NA|TRBJ2-1|NA
TGTGCCAGCAGCTCCTATCCTAGCGAGATTTACAATGAGCAGTTCTTC
CASSSYPSEIYNEQFF
>TRBV7-9|NA|TRBJ1-1|NA
TGTGCCAGCAGCTTTAAGACTGAAGCTTTCTTT
CASSFKTEAFF
>TRBV7-8|NA|TRBJ2-5|TRBD2
TGTGCCAGCAGCCCCGGACTAGTCGGAGAGACCCAGTACTTC
CASSPGLVGETQYF
>TRBV9|once|TRBJ2-1|NA
TGTGCCAGCAGTCTAGCCCCTTTAAACTACGATGAGCAGTTCTTC
CASSLAPLNYDEQFF
>TRBV5-1|NA|TRBJ2-1|TRBD2
TGCGCCAGCAGCCCCCAGCGGGAGCTTGGGCATGAGCAGTTCTTC
CASSPQRELGHEQFF
>TRBV6-5|NA|TRBJ1-4|NA
TGTGCCAGCAGTTACAATGGAGGGCCAACTAATGAAAAACTGTTTTTT
CASSYNGGPTNEKLFF
>TRBV6-5|NA|TRBJ1-6|TRBD1
TGTGCCAGCAACCTGGGACAGTTTAATTCACCCCTCCACTTT
CASNLGQFNSPLHF
>TRBV18|NA|TRBJ2-2|NA
TGTGCCAGCAGACGCTCCGGGGAGCTGTTTTTT
CASRRSGELFF
>TRBV28|NA|TRBJ1-5|NA
TGTGCCAGCAGTTTGACAGCCGTCGGGCCCCAGCATTTT
CASSLTAVGPQHF
>TRBV29-1|NA|TRBJ2-1|NA
TGCAGCGCCAAAACCAGGGTTGGGGTTTGGAATGAGCAGTTCTTC
CSAKTRVGVWNEQFF
>TRBV7-6|NA|TRBJ2-5|NA
TGTGCCAGCAGCCCGACCCTTCAAGAGACCCAGTACTTC
CASSPTLQETQYF
>TRBV9|NA|TRBJ1-5|NA
TGTGCCAGCAGCACGGGCCCGGCTAGCAATCAGCCCCAGCATTTT
CASSTGPASNQPQHF
>TRBV27|NA|TRBJ1-2|NA
TGTGCCAGCAGTTCAAATTATCTATATGGCTACACCTTC
CASSSNYLYGYTF
>TRBV5-1|NA|TRBJ2-1|TRBD2
TGCGCCAGCAGCGTGGCGGGGGGCTCCTACAATGAGCAGTTCTTC
CASSVAGGSYNEQFF
>TRBV19|NA|TRBJ1-5|NA
TGTGCCAGTAGTATACGCGGTGAAGGAACGGGGAACCAGCCCCAGCATTTT
CASSIRGEGTGNQPQHF
>TRBV29-1|NA|TRBJ1-2|TRBD1
TGCAGCGTTAGTGAGGGGGCGGGCGGCTACACCTTC
CSVSEGAGGYTF
>TRBV6-5|NA|TRBJ2-1|NA
TGTGCCAGCAGCGAGACCACAGGAGTCAGGCAGTTCTTC
CASSETTGVRQFF
>TRBV18|NA|TRBJ2-5|NA
TGTGCCAGCTCACCACCCACACCGATGAAGACCCAGTACTTC
CASSPPTPMKTQYF
>TRBV7-2|NA|TRBJ2-7|TRBD1
TGTGCCAGCAGCTTAGGGGCTGTAGGACAGGGAAATGTGTACGAGCAGTACTTC
CASSLGAVGQGNVYEQYF
>TRBV4-1|NA|TRBJ2-6|TRBD2
TGCGCCAGCAGCCCGGGACTAGCGGGAGCTGGGGCCAACGTCCTGACTTTC
CASSPGLAGAGANVLTF